The 12 T cell receptor beta chains listed next were all sequenced from one sample in a study of T-cell reconstitution after alpha-beta-depleted transplantation in children (dated by TCRdb to about 2016). The method behind the library was PCR. Sequencing took place on an Illumina HiSeq 2500. TCR library preparation used molecular barcoding, with unique molecular identifiers applied to normalize quantification of the TCRbeta repertoire. TCRdb reprocessed the public reads (quality trimming at Q25 with fastp, clone calling with MiXCR) and kept in-frame beta chains. Rows are unified per CDR3 protein, each entry keeping the most common DNA and genes. This sample holds about 340,000 distinct CDR3 sequences; 10% were observed only once. The top ten clones comprise 2% to 3% of the sample. The sample in question was PBMCs from the stem cell graft donor, obtained from the stem cell graft. The receptor set was obtained from a human donor who donated a stem cell graft to a child with acute lymphoblastic leukemia.

This clonotype was detected a few times. The genes are TRBV12-3 or TRBV12-4 and TRBJ2-7, with 9 bases identical to TRBD2. V gave up 5 bases and J gave up 2 bases; unmatched junction bases: 7. This CDR3 region has 15 residues. The CDR3 region is CASSPGASGTYEQYF. The CDR3 DNA sequence: TGTGCCAGCAGTCCGGGGGCTAGCGGGACCTACGAGCAGTACTTC.

There are a few counts of this clonotype. The rearrangement links TRBV7-8 to TRBJ2-7, with 7 bases lining up with TRBD1. Germline V gene lookup returns CDR1 SGHVS and CDR2 FQNEAQ. This CDR3 is 14 amino acids long. V was pared by 1 base and J by 4 bases, with 4 bases of the junction left unmatched. Here the CDR3 reads CASSLDDRVYEQYF. In DNA, the CDR3 is TGTGCCAGCAGCTTAGATGACAGGGTATACGAGCAGTACTTC.

This clonotype was detected ten times or more. CDR3 nucleotide sequence: TGCGCCAGCAGCTTAACGGGAAAGGGGTACAATGAGCAGTTCTTC. It is translated as CASSLTGKGYNEQFF. The V gene is TRBV5-1, the J gene TRBJ2-1; perhaps D is TRBD1 or TRBD2 (5 bases each). The CDR3 totals 15 residues. V was clipped by 2 bases and J by 4 bases, with 13 bases between them. CDR1 SGHRS and CDR2 YFSETQ come from the germline V gene. Filled out from reference TRBV5-1 and TRBJ2-1, the complete variable domain reads KAGVTQTPRYLIKTRGQQVTLSCSPISGHRSVSWYQQTPGQGLQFLFEYFSETQRNKGNFPGRFSGRQFSNSRSEMNVSTLELGDSALYLCASSLTGKGYNEQFFGPGTRLTVL.

This chain uses TRBV29-1 with TRBJ1-2; TRBD1 matches 7 bases. Germline values: CDR1 SQVTM, CDR2 ANQGSEA. The CDR3 is made up of 13 amino acids. The V segment lost 7 bases and the J segment 0 bases; nucleotides outside the gene matches: 5. The CDR3 DNA follows: TGCAGCGATAGGGACAGAGCTAACTATGGCTACACCTTC. Its protein is CSDRDRANYGYTF.

This clonotype was detected only a few times. The chain couples TRBV5-1 to TRBJ1-1, with D possibly being TRBD1 (5 bases). Per the germline V gene, CDR1 is SGHRS and CDR2 is YFSETQ. V shed 4 bases and J shed 1 base, with 8 bases lying between them. This CDR3 contains 13 residues. The CDR3 sequence is CASSPQANTEAFF. In DNA, the CDR3 is TGCGCCAGCAGCCCACAGGCGAACACTGAAGCTTTCTTT.

This clonotype was recorded a few times. The gene calls are TRBV20-1 and TRBJ2-1, with 9 bases fitting TRBD2. The CDR3 covers 13 residues. In germline, CDR1 is DFQATT, CDR2 SNEGSKA (reference sequence). Trimming cost V 4 bases and J 7 bases; bases outside gene matches: 5. CDR3 protein: CSAIAGVVNEQFF. The CDR3 nucleotides are TGCAGTGCTATAGCGGGAGTTGTGAATGAGCAGTTCTTC.

This clonotype was detected ten times or more. The chain couples TRBV24-1 to TRBJ2-1; no clear D gene. Germline V gene data show CDR1 as KGHDR and CDR2 as SFDVKD. This CDR3 comprises 12 residues. Deletions cut 7 bases from V and 4 bases from J, with 7 bases between. This CDR3 is CATRLGYNEQFF. CDR3 sequence (DNA): TGTGCCACCAGGCTAGGTTACAATGAGCAGTTCTTC.

V usage is TRBV20-1 and J usage is TRBJ2-7; 12 bases are shared with TRBD2. Per the germline V gene, CDR1 is DFQATT and CDR2 is SNEGSKA (reference sequence). J lost 0 bases, V lost 6 bases, and 3 bases had no gene match. The CDR3 totals 14 residues. The DNA of the CDR3 is TGCAGTGCACGGACTAGCGGGGACTCCTACGAGCAGTACTTC. Translated, it gives CSARTSGDSYEQYF.

This clonotype has only a few counts. The rearrangement joins TRBV29-1 to TRBJ2-1, with D perhaps matching TRBD1 or TRBD2 (5 bases each). There are 16 residues in the CDR3. The germline CDR1 and CDR2 sequences are SQVTM and ANQGSEA. V lost 4 bases and J 0 bases, leaving 16 bases between the germline ends. In nucleotides, the CDR3 is TGCAGCGTTGGGGGGAGCCGTCAGGGCTCCTACAATGAGCAGTTCTTC. Translated, it gives CSVGGSRQGSYNEQFF.

This chain links TRBV9 with TRBJ1-1; perhaps TRBD1 as D (5 bases). Trimming cost V 2 bases and J 2 bases, with 13 bases left between them. The CDR3 runs to 15 residues. Germline assignment: CDR1 SGDLS and CDR2 YYNGEE. The CDR3 reads CASSVGLNQNTEAFF. In DNA form, the CDR3 reads TGTGCCAGCAGCGTGGGACTTAACCAAAACACTGAAGCTTTCTTT.

The chain couples TRBV7-6 to TRBJ2-1, with 9 nucleotides matching TRBD2. V was pared by 0 bases and J by 6 bases, with 3 bases of the junction left unmatched. The CDR3 loop spans 15 amino acids. CDR1 is SGHVS and CDR2 is FNYEAQ in the germline V gene. The CDR3 region is CASSLAPAGGNEQFF. In nucleotides, the CDR3 is TGTGCCAGCAGCTTAGCCCCAGCGGGAGGCAATGAGCAGTTCTTC.

This clonotype was seen a handful of times. The V gene is TRBV12-3 or TRBV12-4, the J gene TRBJ1-1; D uncertain. The germline V and J ends were trimmed by 1 base and 3 bases, with 6 bases remaining between them. This CDR3 is 13 amino acids long. CDR3 nucleotide sequence: TGTGCCAGCAGTTTAGAGTTTGACACTGAAGCTTTCTTT. Translated: CASSLEFDTEAFF.